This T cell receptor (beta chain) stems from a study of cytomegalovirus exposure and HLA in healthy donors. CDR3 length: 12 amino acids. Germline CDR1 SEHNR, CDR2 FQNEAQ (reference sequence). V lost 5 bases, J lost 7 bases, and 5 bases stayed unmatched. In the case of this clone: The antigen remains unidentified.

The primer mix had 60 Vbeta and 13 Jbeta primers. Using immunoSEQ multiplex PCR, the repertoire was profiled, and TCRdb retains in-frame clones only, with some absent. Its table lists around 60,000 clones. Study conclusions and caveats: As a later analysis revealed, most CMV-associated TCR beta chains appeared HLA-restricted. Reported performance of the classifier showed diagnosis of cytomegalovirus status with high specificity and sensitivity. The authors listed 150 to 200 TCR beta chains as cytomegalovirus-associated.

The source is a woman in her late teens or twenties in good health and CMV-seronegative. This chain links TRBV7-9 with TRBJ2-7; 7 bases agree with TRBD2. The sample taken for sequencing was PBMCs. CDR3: CASSRGGSEQYF. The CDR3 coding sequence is TGTGCCAGCAGCCGGGGAGGGAGTGAGCAGTACTTC.